The 2 T cell receptor beta chains below come from one sample, sequenced in a study of blood T cell repertoires in COVID-19. Generated by immunoSEQ multiplex PCR, the TCRdb table keeps only in-frame clones and is missing some. The sample contains about 260,000 clones, under 90% of which appear only once. The specimen sequenced was peripheral blood. These receptors were collected from a man aged 55 to 69 with acute or convalescent COVID-19.

The chain uses TRBV30 and TRBJ1-1, with D possibly TRBD1 on 6 matching bases. The CDR3 contains 13 residues. Germline CDR1 and CDR2: GTSNPN and SVGIG (reference sequence). Trimming cost V 2 bases and J 6 bases, with 13 bases left between them. CDR3 region: CAWSWGLDAEAFF. The CDR3 coding sequence is TGTGCCTGGAGTTGGGGGCTTGACGCTGAAGCTTTCTTT. The variable domain in full, completed from reference TRBV30 and TRBJ1-1, reads SQTIHQWPATLVQPVGSPLSLECTVEGTSNPNLYWYRQAAGRGLQLLFYSVGIGQISSEVPQNLSASRPQDRQFILSSKKLLLSDSGFYLCAWSWGLDAEAFFGQGTRLTVV.

The chain joins TRBV5-1 to TRBJ1-1; D not certain. The CDR3 extends over 13 amino acids. CDR1 is SGHRS and CDR2 is YFSETQ in the germline V gene. V gave up 4 bases and J gave up 1 base, with 8 bases separating them. For the CDR3, the DNA is TGCGCCAGCAGCCTCCGGAGGAACACTGAAGCTTTCTTT. Protein: CASSLRRNTEAFF. The variable domain in full, with the rest retrieved from reference TRBV5-1 and TRBJ1-1, is KAGVTQTPRYLIKTRGQQVTLSCSPISGHRSVSWYQQTPGQGLQFLFEYFSETQRNKGNFPGRFSGRQFSNSRSEMNVSTLELGDSALYLCASSLRRNTEAFFGQGTRLTVV.